The entry below describes one T cell receptor beta chain. Its specific antigen is unknown. Base qualities are not provided; no much larger clone lies one nucleotide away. This entry is derived from a study of blood T cell repertoires in COVID-19 (dated by TCRdb to about 2020). For context, the study as a whole: The collaborator samples originated in the United States, Italy and Spain and spanned the acute and convalescent phases of COVID-19. The material from the prospective study consisted of cDNA or gDNA derived from T cells, B-cell-depleted T cells, or PBMCs. Deeply sampled blood TCRbeta repertoires from subjects exposed to, actively infected with, or recovered from COVID-19 were included in the dataset. A freely available public database, intended as a resource for researchers studying the immune response to SARS-CoV-2, is where the repertoires were released. Samples came from the ongoing ImmuneRACE study (first 160 participants) plus 1,254 subjects from 6 global collaborators. Sample metadata almost always included a de-identified subject ID, COVID-19 status, age in years and sex. Where HLA class I and class II types were available, the types were taken from metadata supplied by the sample provider, not from assay-based typing.

Each collaborating institution followed its own protocols to collect whole blood in K2EDTA tubes. For TCRbeta analysis, collaborators shipped samples in one of three forms: frozen whole blood, isolated PBMCs, or DNA extracted from either of those sample types. Paper-wide results and their limitations: The amount of clinical and demographic metadata varied by source and participant and was provided uncurated.

V loses 7 bases, J loses 8 bases, and the germline ends lie 16 bases apart. The CDR3 covers 13 residues, taking in both the cysteine and the phenylalanine. Only CDR3 DNA remains: 39 bases, in frame from the first base. As encoded in the germline V gene, CDR1 is KGHDR while CDR2 is SFDVKD. The immunoSEQ Assay, a bias-controlled multiplex PCR, was used to amplify TCRbeta CDR3 regions from genomic DNA. The paper's processing steps were these. Within the assay, amplification of reference gene primers was used to estimate how many nucleated cells each sample contained. Sequence reads were collapsed and filtered to measure the absolute abundance of every unique TCRbeta CDR3 rearrangement. For each sample, productive Simpson clonality was calculated as the square root of Simpson's diversity index over productive rearrangements. Held by TCRdb, this immuneACCESS table contains in-frame sequences only and omits some clones. Under half of the omission traces to an unresolved V gene where checked; the cause of the rest is unknown. V, J and clone size derive from that table, while D and trimming were established from the DNA sequence. Here the sample has approximately 50,000 clones; roughly 90% occur a single time. The biggest ten clones account for 3% to 4% of the sample.

The rearranged chain carries TRBV24-1 and TRBJ1-2; a tentative D call is TRBD1 (6 bases match). Sequenced input: peripheral blood. The receptor was derived from a human donor in a cohort sampled during active COVID-19. At the DNA level, the sequence is TGTGCCACCAGCCGACGGGGGGCGCACGGCTACACCTTC. This translates into CATSRRGAHGYTF.